This TCR beta chain derives from a study of blood T cell repertoires in COVID-19. Whole-study context: The United States, Italy and Spain were the sources of the acute and convalescent COVID-19 samples.

Clones were read by immunoSEQ multiplex PCR, and TCRdb kept only the in-frame ones, dropping some. The sample lists around 160,000 clones, 75% to 90% occurring once. The receptor's source is a human donor in a cohort sampled during active COVID-19. The material sequenced was peripheral blood.

The CDR3 spells CASSTSSGSTDTQYF. The CDR3, as DNA: TGTGCCAGCAGCACATCTAGCGGGAGCACAGATACGCAGTATTTT. The rearrangement uses TRBV2 and TRBJ2-3, with 8 bases lining up with TRBD2. Looked up from germline, CDR1 is SNHLY and CDR2 is FYNNEI. With 6 bases clipped from V and 0 bases from J, the junction kept 5 bases outside the gene matches. The CDR3 consists of 15 residues.